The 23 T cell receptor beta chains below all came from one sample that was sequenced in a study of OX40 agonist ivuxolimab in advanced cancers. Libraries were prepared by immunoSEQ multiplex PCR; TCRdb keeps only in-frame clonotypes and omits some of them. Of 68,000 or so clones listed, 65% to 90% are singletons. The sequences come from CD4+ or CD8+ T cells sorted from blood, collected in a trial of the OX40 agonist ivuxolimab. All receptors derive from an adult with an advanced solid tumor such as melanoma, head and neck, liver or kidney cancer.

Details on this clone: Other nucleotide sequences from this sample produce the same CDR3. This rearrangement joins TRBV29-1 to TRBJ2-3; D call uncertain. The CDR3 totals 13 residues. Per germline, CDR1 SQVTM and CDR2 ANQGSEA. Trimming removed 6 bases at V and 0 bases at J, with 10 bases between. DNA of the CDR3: TGCAGCGTCGCCCCCGGGAGCACAGATACGCAGTATTTT. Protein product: CSVAPGSTDTQYF.

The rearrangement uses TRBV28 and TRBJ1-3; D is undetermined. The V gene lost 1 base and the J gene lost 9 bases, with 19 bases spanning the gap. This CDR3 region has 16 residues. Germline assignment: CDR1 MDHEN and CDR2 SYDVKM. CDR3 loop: CASSLFPGGSPSTIYF. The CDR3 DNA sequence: TGTGCCAGCAGTTTATTCCCCGGCGGCTCACCCTCCACCATATATTTT.

DNA for the CDR3: TGTGCCAGTAACGTGGGTTATCCGCCCCAGCATTTT. As protein: CASNVGYPPQHF. The chain carries TRBV19 and TRBJ1-5, with D hard to call. CDR3 length: 12 amino acids. CDR1 and CDR2 (germline): LNHDA, SQIVND (reference sequence). The V end lost 7 bases, the J end lost 9 bases, and 13 bases lay between the germline ends.

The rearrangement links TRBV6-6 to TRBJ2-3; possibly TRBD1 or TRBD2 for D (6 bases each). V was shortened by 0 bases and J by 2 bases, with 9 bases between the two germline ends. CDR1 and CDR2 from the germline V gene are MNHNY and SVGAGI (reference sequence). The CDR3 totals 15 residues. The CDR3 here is CASSYSTGATDTQYF. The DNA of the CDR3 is TGTGCCAGCAGTTACTCAACGGGGGCCACAGATACGCAGTATTTT.

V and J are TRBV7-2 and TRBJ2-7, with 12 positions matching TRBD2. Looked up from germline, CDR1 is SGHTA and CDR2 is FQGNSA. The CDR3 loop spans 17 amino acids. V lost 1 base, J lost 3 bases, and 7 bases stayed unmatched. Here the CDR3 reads CASSLGLAGGLHYEQYF. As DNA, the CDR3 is TGTGCCAGCAGCTTAGGCCTAGCGGGGGGGCTACACTACGAGCAGTACTTC.

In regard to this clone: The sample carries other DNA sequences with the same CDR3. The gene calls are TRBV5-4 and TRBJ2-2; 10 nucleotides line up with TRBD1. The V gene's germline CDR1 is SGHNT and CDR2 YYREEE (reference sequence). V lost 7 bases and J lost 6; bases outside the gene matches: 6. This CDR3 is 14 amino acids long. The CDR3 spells CASEGQGLAGELFF. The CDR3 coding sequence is TGTGCCAGCGAGGGACAGGGGCTCGCCGGGGAGCTGTTTTTT.

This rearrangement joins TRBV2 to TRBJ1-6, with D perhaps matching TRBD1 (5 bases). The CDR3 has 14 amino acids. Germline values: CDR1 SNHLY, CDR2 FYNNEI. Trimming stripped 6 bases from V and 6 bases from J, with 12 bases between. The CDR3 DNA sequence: TGTGCCAGCAGAGGCAGGGAATCTAATTCACCCCTCCACTTT. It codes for CASRGRESNSPLHF.

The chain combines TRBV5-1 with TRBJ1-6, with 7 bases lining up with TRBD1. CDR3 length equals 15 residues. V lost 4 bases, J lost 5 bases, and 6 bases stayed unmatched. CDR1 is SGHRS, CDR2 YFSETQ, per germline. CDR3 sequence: CASSGGTADNSPLHF. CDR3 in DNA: TGCGCCAGCAGCGGGGGGACAGCGGATAATTCACCCCTCCACTTT.

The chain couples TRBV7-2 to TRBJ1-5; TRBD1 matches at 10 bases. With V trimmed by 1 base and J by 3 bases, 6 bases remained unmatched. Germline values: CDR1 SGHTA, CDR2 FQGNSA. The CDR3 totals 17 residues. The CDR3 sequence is CASSLVDRGLPNQPQHF. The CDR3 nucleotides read TGTGCCAGCAGCTTAGTTGACAGGGGGCTCCCCAATCAGCCCCAGCATTTT.

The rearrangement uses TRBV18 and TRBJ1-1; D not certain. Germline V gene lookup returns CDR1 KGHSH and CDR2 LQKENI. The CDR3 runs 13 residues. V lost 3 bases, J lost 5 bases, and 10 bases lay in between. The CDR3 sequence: CASSPDEGTEAFF. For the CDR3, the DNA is TGTGCCAGCTCACCTGATGAGGGAACTGAAGCTTTCTTT.

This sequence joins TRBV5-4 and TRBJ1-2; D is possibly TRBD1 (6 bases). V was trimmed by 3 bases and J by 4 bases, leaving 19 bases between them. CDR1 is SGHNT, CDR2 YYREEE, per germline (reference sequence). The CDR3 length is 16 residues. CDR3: CASSSFSSGGGYGYTF. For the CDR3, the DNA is TGTGCCAGCAGCTCATTCTCATCGGGGGGCGGCTATGGCTACACCTTC.

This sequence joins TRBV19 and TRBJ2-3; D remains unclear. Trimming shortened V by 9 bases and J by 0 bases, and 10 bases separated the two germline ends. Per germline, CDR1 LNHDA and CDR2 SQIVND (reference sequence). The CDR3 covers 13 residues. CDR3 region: CASNQDSTDTQYF. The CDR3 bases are TGTGCCAGCAATCAGGACAGCACAGATACGCAGTATTTT.

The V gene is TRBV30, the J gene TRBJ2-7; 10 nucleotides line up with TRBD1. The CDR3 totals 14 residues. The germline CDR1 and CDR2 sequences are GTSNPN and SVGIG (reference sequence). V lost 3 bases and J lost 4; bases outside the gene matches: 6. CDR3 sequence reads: CAWRARDRGYEQYF. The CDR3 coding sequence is TGTGCCTGGAGGGCCCGGGACAGGGGATACGAGCAGTACTTC. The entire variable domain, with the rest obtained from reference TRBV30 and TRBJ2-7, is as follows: SQTIHQWPATLVQPVGSPLSLECTVEGTSNPNLYWYRQAAGRGLQLLFYSVGIGQISSEVPQNLSASRPQDRQFILSSKKLLLSDSGFYLCAWRARDRGYEQYFGPGTRLTVT.

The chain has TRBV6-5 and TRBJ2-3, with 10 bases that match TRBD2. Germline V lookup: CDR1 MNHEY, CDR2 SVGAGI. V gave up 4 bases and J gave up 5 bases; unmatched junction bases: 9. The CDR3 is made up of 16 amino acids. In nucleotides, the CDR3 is TGTGCCAGCAGTTCGATAGGACTAGCGGAGAGAGATACGCAGTATTTT. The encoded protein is CASSSIGLAERDTQYF.

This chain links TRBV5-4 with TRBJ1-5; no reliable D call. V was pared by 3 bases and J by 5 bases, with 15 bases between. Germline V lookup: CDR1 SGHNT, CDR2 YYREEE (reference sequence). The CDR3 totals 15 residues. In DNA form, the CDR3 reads TGTGCCAGCAGCTCGGGCCCCCCCGCCGATCAGCCCCAGCATTTT. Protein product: CASSSGPPADQPQHF.

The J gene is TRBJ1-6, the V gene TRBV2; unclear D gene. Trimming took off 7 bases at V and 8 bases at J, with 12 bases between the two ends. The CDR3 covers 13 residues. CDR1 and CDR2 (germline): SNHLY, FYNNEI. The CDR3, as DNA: TGTGCCAGCACCCGAAGTTGGGATTCACCCCTCCACTTT. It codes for CASTRSWDSPLHF. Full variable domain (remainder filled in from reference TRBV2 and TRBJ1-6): EPEVTQTPSHQVTQMGQEVILRCVPISNHLYFYWYRQILGQKVEFLVSFYNNEISEKSEIFDDQFSVERPDGSNFTLKIRSTKLEDSAMYFCASTRSWDSPLHFGNGTRLTVT.

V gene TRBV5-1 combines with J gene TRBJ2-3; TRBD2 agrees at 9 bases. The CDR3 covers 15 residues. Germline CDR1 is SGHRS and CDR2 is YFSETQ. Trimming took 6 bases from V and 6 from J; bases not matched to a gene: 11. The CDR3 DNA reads TGCGCCAGCACCACGTTAGCGGGGGCCGGGGATACGCAGTATTTT. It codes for CASTTLAGAGDTQYF.

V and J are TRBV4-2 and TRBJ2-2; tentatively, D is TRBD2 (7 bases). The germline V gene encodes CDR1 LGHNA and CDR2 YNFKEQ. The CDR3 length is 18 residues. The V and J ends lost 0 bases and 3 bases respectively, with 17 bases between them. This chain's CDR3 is CASSQDSIGGAYTGELFF. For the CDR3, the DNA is TGTGCCAGCAGCCAAGATTCAATTGGGGGGGCCTACACCGGGGAGCTGTTTTTT.

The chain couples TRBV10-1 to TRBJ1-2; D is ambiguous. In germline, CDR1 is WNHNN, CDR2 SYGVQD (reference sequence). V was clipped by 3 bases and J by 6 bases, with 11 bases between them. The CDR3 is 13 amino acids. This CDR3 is CASSEHGSHGYTF. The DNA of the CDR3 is TGCGCCAGCAGTGAACATGGCTCGCATGGCTACACCTTC.

This chain's CDR3 is CASSYSVQPQHF. As DNA, the CDR3 is TGTGCCAGCAGTTACTCGGTCCAGCCCCAGCATTTT. The chain uses TRBV6-5 and TRBJ1-5, with D unclear. Trimming cost V 0 bases and J 7 bases, with 4 bases left between them. CDR3 length equals 12 residues. The V gene's germline CDR1 is MNHEY and CDR2 SVGAGI.

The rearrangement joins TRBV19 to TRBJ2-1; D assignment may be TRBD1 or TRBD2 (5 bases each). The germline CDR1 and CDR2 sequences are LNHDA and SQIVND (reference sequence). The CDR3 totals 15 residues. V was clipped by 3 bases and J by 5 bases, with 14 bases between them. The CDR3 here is CASSMQGRVNNEQFF. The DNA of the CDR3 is TGTGCCAGTAGTATGCAGGGACGGGTAAACAATGAGCAGTTCTTC.

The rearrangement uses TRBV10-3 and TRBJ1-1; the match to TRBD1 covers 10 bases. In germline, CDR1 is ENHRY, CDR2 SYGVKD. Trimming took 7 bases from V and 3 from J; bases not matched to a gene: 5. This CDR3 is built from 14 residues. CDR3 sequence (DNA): TGTGCCATCACCAGACAGGGGGCGGACACTGAAGCTTTCTTT. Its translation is CAITRQGADTEAFF.

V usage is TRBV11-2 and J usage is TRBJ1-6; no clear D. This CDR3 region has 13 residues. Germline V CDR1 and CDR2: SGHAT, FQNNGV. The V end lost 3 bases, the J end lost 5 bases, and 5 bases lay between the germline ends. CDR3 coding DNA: TGTGCCAGCAGCTTGGCAGATAATTCACCCCTCCACTTT. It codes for CASSLADNSPLHF. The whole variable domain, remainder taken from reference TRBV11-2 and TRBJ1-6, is EAGVAQSPRYKIIEKRQSVAFWCNPISGHATLYWYQQILGQGPKLLIQFQNNGVVDDSQLPKDRFSAERLKGVDSTLKIQPAKLEDSAVYLCASSLADNSPLHFGNGTRLTVT.